The 6 T cell receptor beta chains in this list originate from one sample, sequenced in a study of glioma-infiltrating T cells. The iRepertoire nested amplicon-rescue multiplex PCR amplified TCR alpha and beta CDR3s from RNA. TCRdb re-called the multiplex PCR reads with MiXCR, one entry per CDR3 protein. The sample records more than 350,000 distinct CDR3 sequences, roughly 41% being singletons. Sequenced: glioma tissue, nonneoplastic brain tissue, or PBMCs (not recorded which). These receptors were collected from a human donor with low-grade glioma or glioblastoma, undergoing nonglioma brain surgery, or in good health (not recorded which).

This clonotype showed up just a few times. The V gene is TRBV7-2, the J gene TRBJ1-1, with a weak D call TRBD1 (5 bases). V was trimmed by 1 base and J by 4 bases, leaving 10 bases between them. The CDR3 sequence is 14 residues long. Germline V gene data show CDR1 as SGHTA and CDR2 as FQGNSA. Written as DNA, the CDR3 is TGTGCCAGCAGCTTAGGACAGCCTAGCACTGAAGCTTTCTTT. Amino acid sequence: CASSLGQPSTEAFF.

The rearrangement links TRBV6-2 or TRBV6-3 to TRBJ2-1, with D possibly being TRBD1 or TRBD2 (5 bases each). This CDR3 region has 15 residues. Between the trimmed V and J ends, which lost 2 bases and 8 bases, there was a span of 16 bases. Germline V gives CDR1 MNHEY, CDR2 SVGEGT. The CDR3 sequence is CASSYGADGAYEQFF. In DNA form, the CDR3 reads TGTGCCAGCAGTTACGGCGCAGACGGGGCCTATGAGCAGTTCTTC.

The chain couples TRBV7-2 to TRBJ2-2; TRBD2 agrees at 7 bases. Germline lookup yields CDR1 SGHTA and CDR2 FQGNSA. Unmatched junction bases numbered 3, after V lost 0 bases and J lost 5 bases. This CDR3 comprises 15 residues. The CDR3 region is CASSLAGAGTGELFF. The CDR3 DNA sequence: TGTGCCAGCAGCTTAGCCGGAGCGGGAACCGGGGAGCTGTTTTTT. The variable domain in full, completed from reference TRBV7-2 and TRBJ2-2, reads GAGVSQSPSNKVTEKGKDVELRCDPISGHTALYWYRQSLGQGLEFLIYFQGNSAPDKSGLPSDRFSAERTGGSVSTLTIQRTQQEDSAVYLCASSLAGAGTGELFFGEGSRLTVL.

The chain is built from TRBV7-3 and TRBJ2-7; 9 nucleotides agree with TRBD1. V lost 5 bases and J lost 2; bases outside the gene matches: 7. This CDR3 contains 15 residues. Germline V lookup: CDR1 SGHTA, CDR2 FQGTGA. CDR3 sequence reads: CASSIYRGLPYEQYF. The CDR3 nucleotides are TGTGCCAGCAGCATCTACAGGGGGCTGCCCTACGAGCAGTACTTC.

In regard to this clonotype: The junction departs from germline at one end; a sequencing error may be responsible. The chain joins TRBV15 to TRBJ1-2, with D unclear. CDR3 length: 14 amino acids. Looked up from germline, CDR1 is LNHNV and CDR2 is YYDKDF (reference sequence). DNA for the CDR3: TGTGCCACAAGTATACAAGACGAGAACTATGGCTACGCCTTC. Translation: CATSIQDENYGYAF.

A note on this clonotype: At one of its ends the junction is not consistent with the germline gene, which may arise from a read error. This rearrangement joins TRBV6-6 to TRBJ1-3, with TRBD1 identical over 7 bases. Germline V lookup: CDR1 MNHNY, CDR2 SVGAGI (reference sequence). The CDR3 loop spans 17 amino acids. DNA for the CDR3: TGCGCCAGCAGTCAGAAGGACAGGACAGGAGCAGGAAACACCATATATTTT. This gives the protein CASSQKDRTGAGNTIYF.